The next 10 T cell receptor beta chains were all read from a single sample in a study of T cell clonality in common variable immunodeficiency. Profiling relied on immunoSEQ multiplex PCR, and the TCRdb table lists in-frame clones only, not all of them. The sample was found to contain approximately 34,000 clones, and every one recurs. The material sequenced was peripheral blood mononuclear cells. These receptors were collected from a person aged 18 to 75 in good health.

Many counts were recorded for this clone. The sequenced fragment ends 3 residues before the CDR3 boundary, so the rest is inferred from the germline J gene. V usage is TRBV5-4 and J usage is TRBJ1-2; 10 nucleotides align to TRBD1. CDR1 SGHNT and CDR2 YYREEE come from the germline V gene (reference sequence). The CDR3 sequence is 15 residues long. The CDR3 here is CASSLASWTGGGYTF. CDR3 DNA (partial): TGTGCCAGCAGCTTGGCCAGTTGGACAGGGGGGGGC.

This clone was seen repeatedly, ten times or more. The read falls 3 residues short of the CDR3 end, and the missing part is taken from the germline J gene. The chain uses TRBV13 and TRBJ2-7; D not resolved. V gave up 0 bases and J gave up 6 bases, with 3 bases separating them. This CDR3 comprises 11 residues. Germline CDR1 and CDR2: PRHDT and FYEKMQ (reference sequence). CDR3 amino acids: CASSLGGEQYF. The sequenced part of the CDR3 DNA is TGTGCCAGCAGCTTAGGCGGCGAG.

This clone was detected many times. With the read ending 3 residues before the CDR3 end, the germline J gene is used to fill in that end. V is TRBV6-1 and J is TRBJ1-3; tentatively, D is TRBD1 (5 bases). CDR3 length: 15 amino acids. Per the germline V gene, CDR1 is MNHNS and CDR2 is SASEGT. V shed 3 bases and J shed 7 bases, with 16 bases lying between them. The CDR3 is CASSEGRARSNTIYF. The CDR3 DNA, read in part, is TGTGCCAGCAGTGAGGGCAGGGCTAGAAGCAACACC.

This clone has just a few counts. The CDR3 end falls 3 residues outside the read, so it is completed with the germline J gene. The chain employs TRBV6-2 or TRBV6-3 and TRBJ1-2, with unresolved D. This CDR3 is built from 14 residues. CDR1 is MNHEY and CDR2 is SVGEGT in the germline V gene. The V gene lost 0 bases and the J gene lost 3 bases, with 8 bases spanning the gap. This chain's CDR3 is CASSYSGDYYGYTF. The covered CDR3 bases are TGTGCCAGCAGTTACTCGGGCGATTACTATGGC.

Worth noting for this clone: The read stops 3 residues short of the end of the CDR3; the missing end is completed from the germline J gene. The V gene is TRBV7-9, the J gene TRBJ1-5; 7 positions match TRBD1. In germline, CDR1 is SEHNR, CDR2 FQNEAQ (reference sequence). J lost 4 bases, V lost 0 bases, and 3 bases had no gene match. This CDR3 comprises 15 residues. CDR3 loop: CASSLAGGPNQPQHF. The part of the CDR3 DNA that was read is TGTGCCAGCAGCTTAGCAGGGGGCCCGAATCAGCCC.

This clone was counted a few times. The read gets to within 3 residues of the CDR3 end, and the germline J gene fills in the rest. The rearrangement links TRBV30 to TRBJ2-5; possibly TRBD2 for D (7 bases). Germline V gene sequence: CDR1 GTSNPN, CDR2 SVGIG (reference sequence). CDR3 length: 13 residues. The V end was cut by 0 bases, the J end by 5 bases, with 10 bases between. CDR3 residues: CAWSVGGAETQYF. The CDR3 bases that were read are TGTGCCTGGAGTGTAGGGGGGGCCGAGACC.

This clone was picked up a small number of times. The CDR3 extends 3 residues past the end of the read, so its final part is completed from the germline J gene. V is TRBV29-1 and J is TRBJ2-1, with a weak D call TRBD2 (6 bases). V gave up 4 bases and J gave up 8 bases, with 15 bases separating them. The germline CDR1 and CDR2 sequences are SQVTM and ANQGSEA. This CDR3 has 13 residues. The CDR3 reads CSVARVGGDEQFF. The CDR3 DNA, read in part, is TGCAGCGTTGCCAGGGTAGGCGGGGATGAG.

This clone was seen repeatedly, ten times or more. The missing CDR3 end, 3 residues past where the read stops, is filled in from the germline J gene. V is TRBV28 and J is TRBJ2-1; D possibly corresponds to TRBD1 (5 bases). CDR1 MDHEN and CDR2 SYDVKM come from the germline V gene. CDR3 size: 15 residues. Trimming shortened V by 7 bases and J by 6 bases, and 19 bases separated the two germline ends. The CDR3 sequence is CASTQGTYDSNEQFF. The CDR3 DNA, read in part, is TGTGCCAGCACCCAGGGTACCTACGACTCCAATGAG.

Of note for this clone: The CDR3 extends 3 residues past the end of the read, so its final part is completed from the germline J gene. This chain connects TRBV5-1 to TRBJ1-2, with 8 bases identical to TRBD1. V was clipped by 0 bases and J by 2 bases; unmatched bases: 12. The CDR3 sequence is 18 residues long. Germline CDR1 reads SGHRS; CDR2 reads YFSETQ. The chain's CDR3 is CASSLGGTGLGQNYGYTF. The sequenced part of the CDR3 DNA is TGCGCCAGCAGCTTGGGGGGGACAGGCCTGGGGCAGAACTATGGC.

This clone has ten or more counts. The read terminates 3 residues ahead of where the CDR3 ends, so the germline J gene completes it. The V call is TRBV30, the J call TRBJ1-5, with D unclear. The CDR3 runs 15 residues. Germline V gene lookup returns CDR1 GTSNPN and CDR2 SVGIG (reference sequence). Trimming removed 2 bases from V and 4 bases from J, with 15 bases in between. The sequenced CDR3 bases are TGTGCCTGGAGTTTAGGGTTTCTAATGAATCAGCCC. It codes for CAWSLGFLMNQP. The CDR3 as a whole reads CAWSLGFLMNQPQHF.